These 8 T cell receptor beta chains were all obtained from the same sample, sequenced in a study of blood T cell repertoires in COVID-19. Method: immunoSEQ multiplex PCR; TCRdb's copy keeps in-frame clones and lacks some. Here the sample spans 200,000 to 300,000 clones, 85% to 90% being singletons. The sample comprised PBMCs or T cells enriched from blood (not recorded which). The receptors were sampled from a man aged 40-49 years who had recovered from COVID-19.

The V gene is TRBV29-1, the J gene TRBJ1-1; 9 bases map to TRBD1. Unmatched junction bases numbered 10, after V lost 7 bases and J lost 1 base. CDR1 is SQVTM, CDR2 ANQGSEA, per germline. There are 15 residues in the CDR3. CDR3 nucleotides: TGCAGCGCCTACACAGGGGGCGCGAGGAACACTGAAGCTTTCTTT. Its protein is CSAYTGGARNTEAFF.

This clone showed up just once. The chain has TRBV27 and TRBJ2-2; TRBD1 matches at 8 bases. CDR1 is MNHEY and CDR2 is SMNVEV in the germline V gene (reference sequence). This CDR3 is 16 amino acids long. With 3 bases clipped from V and 5 bases from J, the junction kept 8 bases outside the gene matches. The CDR3: CASSLRTGLSTGELFF. The DNA of the CDR3 is TGTGCCAGCAGTTTGCGGACAGGGCTCTCAACCGGGGAGCTGTTTTTT.

The chain recombines TRBV5-6 with TRBJ1-4, with 7 nucleotides matching TRBD1. The CDR3 is 15 residues long. The germline gives CDR1 SGHDT, CDR2 YYEEEE. V lost 0 bases and J lost 8; bases outside the gene matches: 7. This CDR3 reads CASSLARQGWEKLFF. The CDR3 region has the DNA TGTGCCAGCAGCTTGGCGCGACAGGGATGGGAAAAACTGTTTTTT.

This clone was counted once. V is TRBV9 and J is TRBJ1-2; 7 bases fit TRBD1. The CDR3 length is 12 residues. Germline CDR1 is SGDLS and CDR2 is YYNGEE. The junction had 3 bases not matched to a gene; V was cut back by 3 bases and J by 7 bases. The chain's CDR3 is CASSARDSGYTF. The CDR3 DNA sequence: TGTGCCAGCAGCGCCCGGGACAGTGGCTACACCTTC.

This chain uses TRBV4-1 with TRBJ1-2; 9 bases match TRBD1. The CDR3 runs 15 residues. The germline V gene has CDR1 MGHRA and CDR2 YSYEKL. After removal of 4 bases from V and 5 bases from J, the junction contained 8 bases not matched to a gene. The CDR3 DNA is TGCGCCAGCAGCCTAAGGACAGGGGAACGTTATGGCTACACCTTC. Residues: CASSLRTGERYGYTF.

The chain links TRBV11-2 to TRBJ1-6, with a possible D match to TRBD1 (5 bases). Trimming removed 6 bases at V and 0 bases at J, with 9 bases between. The CDR3 covers 15 residues. Germline CDR1 SGHAT, CDR2 FQNNGV. The DNA for the CDR3 is TGTGCCAGCAGTAGTAGGGGCTCCTATAATTCACCCCTCCACTTT. Its translation: CASSSRGSYNSPLHF.

V gene TRBV7-2 combines with J gene TRBJ2-3, with 8 nucleotides matching TRBD2. Losses at the gene ends were 1 base for V and 9 bases for J; bases not matched to a gene: 6. Germline loops: CDR1 SGHTA, CDR2 FQGNSA. CDR3 length equals 14 residues. Here the CDR3 reads CASSLDERGRTQYF. CDR3 sequence (DNA): TGTGCCAGCAGCTTAGACGAGCGGGGGAGGACGCAGTATTTT.

The chain links TRBV28 to TRBJ1-2, with 7 bases lining up with TRBD1. Germline CDR1 reads MDHEN; CDR2 reads SYDVKM. Trimming took 7 bases from V and 3 from J; bases not matched to a gene: 14. This CDR3 spans 16 amino acids. CDR3 DNA: TGTGCCAGCACTTGGGTGCAGGGGGAGAGGGACTATGGCTACACCTTC. Its protein product is CASTWVQGERDYGYTF.